These 3 T cell receptor beta chains were all obtained from the same sample, sequenced in a study of regulatory T cells in long-lasting Graves disease. The time point here: newly diagnosed GD, antithyroid drugs for less than 3 months. Researchers made the TCR library from RNA that was extracted from PBMCs. Arm-PCR with iRepertoire HTBI primers amplified the CDR3 regions for these TCR beta libraries. MiXCR was run by TCRdb on the multiplex PCR reads, yielding one entry per CDR3 protein. The table lists fewer than 500,000 distinct CDR3 sequences, around 15% of them singletons. The same data also went into a second study, on T cells in Graves' hyperthyroidism and ophthalmopathy.

This material consisted of peripheral blood mononuclear cells (PBMCs), taken at new diagnosis, from a patient treated with antithyroid drugs. Every receptor here comes from a man in his forties with Graves disease.

This clonotype was counted ten times or more. The V gene is TRBV7-9, the J gene TRBJ2-1; maybe TRBD1 (6 bases). The germline CDR1 and CDR2 sequences are SEHNR and FQNEAQ (reference sequence). Trimming shortened V by 4 bases and J by 9 bases, and 19 bases separated the two germline ends. The CDR3 length is 15 residues. The CDR3 reads CASSSRGRLRGEQFF. CDR3 sequence (DNA): TGTGCCAGCAGCTCCCGGGGACGACTCAGGGGTGAGCAGTTCTTC.

The chain joins TRBV7-6 to TRBJ2-3; 7 bases fit TRBD1. Looked up from germline, CDR1 is SGHVS and CDR2 is FNYEAQ. The CDR3 has 15 residues. The trim removed 1 base at V and 2 bases at J, leaving 3 bases unmatched. In DNA form, the CDR3 reads TGTGCCAGCAGCTTAGTGGGACAGCTCACAGATACGCAGTATTTT. Encoded protein: CASSLVGQLTDTQYF.

The V gene is TRBV6-2 or TRBV6-3, the J gene TRBJ1-3; 7 bases map to TRBD1. CDR3 size: 16 residues. V was clipped by 0 bases and J by 4 bases; unmatched bases: 6. CDR1 is MNHEY, CDR2 SVGEGT, per germline. CDR3 sequence reads: CASSYSRTGDGNTIYF. For the CDR3, the DNA is TGTGCCAGCAGTTACTCGAGAACAGGGGACGGAAACACCATATATTTT.